The clone carrying this T cell receptor (beta chain) was detected a few times. The target antigen is unknown. This entry comes from a study of T-cell memory formation after mild COVID-19. Study as a whole: For the most part, TCR clusters were specific to one donor.

Constant-segment primers and 5'RACE yielded cDNA libraries for TCR alpha and TCR beta, each carrying sample barcodes and UMIs. One entry per CDR3 protein, called by TCRdb with MiXCR from the 5' RACE reads. The table has about 310,000 distinct CDR3 sequences, less than 20% seen once. V was cut by 3 bases and J by 2 bases, with 28 bases left in between. The CDR3 covers 20 residues. Germline values: CDR1 LGHNA, CDR2 YSLEER. Overall study findings and caveats: Several responding clones turned up in pre-infection memory, indicating that cross-reactive memory may have taken part. A second wave expanding day 15 to 37 was CD4+-biased; contracting clones were balanced.

The origin of this receptor is a man between 18 and 35 years old who had mild COVID-19 (a few samples of this study predate the infection). Cell type and time point are not known. This chain connects TRBV4-3 to TRBJ1-1; TRBD1 might be the D (6 bases). The sequencing sample was made of PBMCs or a T cell subset sorted from them (not recorded which). CDR3 sequence reads: CASSHISTRTNRGANTEAFF. CDR3 DNA sequence: TGCGCCAGCAGCCACATCTCAACACGAACCAACCGGGGGGCCAACACTGAAGCTTTCTTT.